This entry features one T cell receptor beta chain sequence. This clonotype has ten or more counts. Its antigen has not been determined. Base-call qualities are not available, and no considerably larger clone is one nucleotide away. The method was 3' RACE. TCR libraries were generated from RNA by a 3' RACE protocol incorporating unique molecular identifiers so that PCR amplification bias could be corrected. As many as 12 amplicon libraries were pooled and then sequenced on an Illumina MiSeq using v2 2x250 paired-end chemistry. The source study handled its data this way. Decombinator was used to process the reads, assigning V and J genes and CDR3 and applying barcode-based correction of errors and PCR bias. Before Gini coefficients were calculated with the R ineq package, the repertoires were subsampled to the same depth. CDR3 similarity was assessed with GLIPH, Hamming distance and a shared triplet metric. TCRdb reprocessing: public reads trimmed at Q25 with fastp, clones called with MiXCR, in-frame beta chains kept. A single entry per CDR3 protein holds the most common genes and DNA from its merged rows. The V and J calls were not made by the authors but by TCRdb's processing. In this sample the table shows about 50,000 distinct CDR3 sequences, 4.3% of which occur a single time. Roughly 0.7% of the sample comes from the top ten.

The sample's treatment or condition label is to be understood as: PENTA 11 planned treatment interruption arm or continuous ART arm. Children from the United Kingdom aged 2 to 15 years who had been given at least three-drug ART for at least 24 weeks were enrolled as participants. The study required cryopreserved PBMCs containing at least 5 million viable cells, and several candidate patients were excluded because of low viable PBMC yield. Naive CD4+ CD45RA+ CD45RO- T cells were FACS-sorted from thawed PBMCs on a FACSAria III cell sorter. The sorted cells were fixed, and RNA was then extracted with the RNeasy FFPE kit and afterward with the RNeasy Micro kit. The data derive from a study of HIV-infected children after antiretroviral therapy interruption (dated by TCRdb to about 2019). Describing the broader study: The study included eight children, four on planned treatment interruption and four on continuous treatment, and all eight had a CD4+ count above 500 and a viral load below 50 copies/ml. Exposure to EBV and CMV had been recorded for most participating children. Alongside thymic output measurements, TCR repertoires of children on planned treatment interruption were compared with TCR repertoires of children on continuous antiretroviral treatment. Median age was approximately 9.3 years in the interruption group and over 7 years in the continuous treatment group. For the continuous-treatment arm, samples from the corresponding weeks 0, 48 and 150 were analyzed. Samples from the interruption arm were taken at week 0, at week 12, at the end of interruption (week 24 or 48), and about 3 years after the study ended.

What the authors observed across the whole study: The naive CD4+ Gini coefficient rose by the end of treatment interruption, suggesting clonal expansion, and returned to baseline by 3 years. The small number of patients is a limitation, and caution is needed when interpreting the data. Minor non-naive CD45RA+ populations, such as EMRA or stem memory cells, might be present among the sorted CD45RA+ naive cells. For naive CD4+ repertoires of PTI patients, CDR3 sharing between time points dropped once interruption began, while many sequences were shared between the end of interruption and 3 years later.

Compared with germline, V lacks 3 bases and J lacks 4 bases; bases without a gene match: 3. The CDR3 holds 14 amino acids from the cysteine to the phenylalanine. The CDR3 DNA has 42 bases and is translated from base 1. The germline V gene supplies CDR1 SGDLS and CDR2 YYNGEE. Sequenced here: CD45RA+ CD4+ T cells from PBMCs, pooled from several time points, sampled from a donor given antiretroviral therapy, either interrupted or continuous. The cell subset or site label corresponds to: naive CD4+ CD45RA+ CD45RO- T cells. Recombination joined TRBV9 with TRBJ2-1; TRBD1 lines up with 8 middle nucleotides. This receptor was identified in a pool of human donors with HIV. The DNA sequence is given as TGTGCCAGCAGCGCGGGACAGGAATACAATGAGCAGTTCTTC. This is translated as CASSAGQEYNEQFF.